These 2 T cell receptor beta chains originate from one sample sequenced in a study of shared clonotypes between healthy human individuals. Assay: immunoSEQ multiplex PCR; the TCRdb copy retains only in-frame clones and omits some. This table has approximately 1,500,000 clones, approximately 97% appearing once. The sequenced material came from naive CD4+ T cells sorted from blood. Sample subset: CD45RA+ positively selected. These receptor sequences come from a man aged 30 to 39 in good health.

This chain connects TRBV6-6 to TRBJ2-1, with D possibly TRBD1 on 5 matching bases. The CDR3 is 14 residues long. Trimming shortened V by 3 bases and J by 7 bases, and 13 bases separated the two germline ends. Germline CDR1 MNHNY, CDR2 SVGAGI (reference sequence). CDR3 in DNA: TGTGCCAGCAGTTATGGCAGGGTGGGGAATGAGCAGTTCTTC. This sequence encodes CASSYGRVGNEQFF.

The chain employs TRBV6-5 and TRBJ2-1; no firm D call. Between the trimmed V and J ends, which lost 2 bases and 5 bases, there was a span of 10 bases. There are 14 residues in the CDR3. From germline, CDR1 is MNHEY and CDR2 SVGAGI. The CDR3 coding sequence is TGTGCCAGCAGTTACCCCCATCGGGACAATGAGCAGTTCTTC. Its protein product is CASSYPHRDNEQFF.